The 8 T cell receptor beta chains below come from one sample, sequenced in a study of T cells in Graves' hyperthyroidism and ophthalmopathy. Template material for amplifying TCR beta CDR3 regions consisted of RNA transcripts. During a first-round RT-PCR of the TCR CDR3, the HTBI primer set was used. TCRdb fed the multiplex PCR reads into MiXCR, producing one record per CDR3 protein. The sample carries some 510,000 distinct CDR3 sequences, more than 45% recorded once. The sequenced sample was peripheral blood or thyroid tissue (not recorded which). These receptors originate from a woman younger than 30 with Graves' hyperthyroidism.

This sequence joins TRBV2 and TRBJ2-2; TRBD2 aligns across 8 bases. The CDR3 sequence is 16 residues long. The V segment lost 5 bases and the J segment 1 base; nucleotides outside the gene matches: 6. The germline V gene has CDR1 SNHLY and CDR2 FYNNEI. In DNA, the CDR3 is TGTGCCAGCAGTTTGCATAGCGGGGAGAACACCGGGGAGCTGTTTTTT. Translated: CASSLHSGENTGELFF.

This clonotype has just a few counts. The rearrangement links TRBV14 to TRBJ2-2; D is possibly TRBD1 or TRBD2 (6 bases each). CDR3 length equals 15 residues. The V end was cut by 0 bases, the J end by 7 bases, with 12 bases between. Germline V gene lookup returns CDR1 SGHDN and CDR2 FVKESK. The CDR3 region has the DNA TGTGCCAGCAGCCAAGAAGGGGGGCTAATCGGGGAGCTGTTTTTT. It is translated as CASSQEGGLIGELFF.

This chain links TRBV9 with TRBJ2-5; TRBD2 aligns across 9 bases. CDR3 length equals 15 residues. Trimming at V came to 0 bases and at J to 4 bases, leaving 4 bases not matched to a gene. The germline V gene encodes CDR1 SGDLS and CDR2 YYNGEE. For the CDR3, the DNA is TGTGCCAGCAGCGTAGAGGAGCGGGAGGTAGAGACCCAGTACTTC. The encoded protein is CASSVEEREVETQYF. Filled out from reference TRBV9 and TRBJ2-5, the complete variable domain reads DSGVTQTPKHLITATGQRVTLRCSPRSGDLSVYWYQQSLDQGLQFLIQYYNGEERAKGNILERFSAQQFPDLHSELNLSSLELGDSALYFCASSVEEREVETQYFGPGTRLLVL.

This clonotype showed up just a few times. The J gene is TRBJ2-3, the V gene TRBV2; D is unresolved. Germline CDR1 SNHLY, CDR2 FYNNEI. This CDR3 spans 12 amino acids. V lost 2 bases, J lost 5 bases, and 5 bases lay in between. CDR3 nucleotides: TGTGCCAGCAGTGAATCCGGAGATACGCAGTATTTT. It yields the protein CASSESGDTQYF.

V is TRBV24-1 and J is TRBJ2-7; TRBD2 matches 11 bases. The CDR3 consists of 16 residues. Germline lookup yields CDR1 KGHDR and CDR2 SFDVKD. Trimming cost V 4 bases and J 6 bases; bases outside gene matches: 10. CDR3 sequence (DNA): TGTGCCACCAGTGACCCAGGTAGACTAGCGGGACGCGAGCAGTACTTC. This codes for CATSDPGRLAGREQYF.

In its sample, this clonotype was seen a few times. This chain uses TRBV9 with TRBJ2-7, with a possible D match to TRBD1 (5 bases). V shed 4 bases and J shed 9 bases, with 14 bases lying between them. Germline CDR1 reads SGDLS; CDR2 reads YYNGEE. This CDR3 contains 12 residues. The CDR3 nucleotides read TGTGCCAGCAGCCAGGGCGGCAGCGTGCAGTACTTC. Protein product: CASSQGGSVQYF.

This clonotype was picked up a small number of times. The chain combines TRBV5-1 with TRBJ1-4; perhaps TRBD1 as D (5 bases). The CDR3 has 16 amino acids. CDR1 and CDR2 from the germline V gene are SGHRS and YFSETQ. V was shortened by 4 bases and J by 8 bases, with 21 bases between the two germline ends. CDR3 nucleotide sequence: TGCGCCAGCAGCCCCGGCGGCAGAGGGGAAGGGGAAAAACTGTTTTTT. Residues: CASSPGGRGEGEKLFF.

In this sample, this clonotype turned up many times. The gene calls are TRBV5-1 and TRBJ1-1; D call uncertain. The ends were cut back, 0 bases at V and 6 bases at J, with 9 bases in the middle. Germline V gene sequence: CDR1 SGHRS, CDR2 YFSETQ. The CDR3 length is 13 residues. The CDR3 sequence: CASSLGDSSEAFF. In nucleotides, the CDR3 is TGCGCCAGCAGCTTGGGGGATTCTTCTGAAGCTTTCTTT.